This TCR beta chain came from a study of PD-1 blockade in classical Hodgkin lymphoma. The assay was immunoSEQ multiplex PCR, and TCRdb's table has in-frame clones only and misses some. The table records around 7,500 clones, approximately 86% of them present only once. Notes on this clone: Its target is not known.

Trimming removed 3 bases at V and 2 bases at J, with 11 bases between. Germline lookup yields CDR1 LNHDA and CDR2 SQIVND (reference sequence). The CDR3 totals 15 residues. Relapses following autologous stem cell transplantation were seen in all patients, with brentuximab vedotin exposure varying. Isolation of CD8+ T cells from thawed PBMCs used magnetic negative selection. Patients showed best responses of complete response, partial response or progressive disease. General study findings and limits: Baseline TCR diversity was reportedly lower in newly diagnosed patients than healthy donors. The authors excluded patients who started nivolumab under 1 year after ASCT.

Specimen: CD8+ T cells from blood, collected at baseline. V and J are TRBV19 and TRBJ1-5, with D perhaps matching TRBD1 (5 bases). This TCR was sampled from a human donor with classical Hodgkin lymphoma. The CDR3: CASSIGGLGNQPQHF. Here the CDR3 DNA reads TGTGCCAGTAGTATCGGGGGATTGGGCAATCAGCCCCAGCATTTT.